This TCR beta chain was retrieved from a study of T cell responses to AZD1222 COVID-19 vaccine. Regarding the study as a whole: Sampled repertoires all dated from after the peak T cell response. The study found vaccine-associated CD4 TCRs spanning spike, dominant at 160-218 and 743-854.

Notes on this clone: The antigen is undetermined.

Produced via immunoSEQ multiplex PCR; TCRdb's table is partial and in-frame only. In the table there are tens of thousands of clones, around nine tenths of which are singletons. The germline V and J ends were trimmed by 4 bases and 4 bases, with 14 bases remaining between them. CDR3 size: 14 residues. Germline V CDR1 and CDR2: SQVTM, ANQGSEA. The material sequenced was peripheral blood, taken on day 0 of MenACWY control vaccination. This clonotype was sampled from an adult in good health. This chain uses TRBV29-1 with TRBJ1-5; no firm D call. The CDR3 nucleotides read TGCAGCGTTGCAACAGCCGTGGGGAATCAGCCCCAGCATTTT. The encoded protein is CSVATAVGNQPQHF.